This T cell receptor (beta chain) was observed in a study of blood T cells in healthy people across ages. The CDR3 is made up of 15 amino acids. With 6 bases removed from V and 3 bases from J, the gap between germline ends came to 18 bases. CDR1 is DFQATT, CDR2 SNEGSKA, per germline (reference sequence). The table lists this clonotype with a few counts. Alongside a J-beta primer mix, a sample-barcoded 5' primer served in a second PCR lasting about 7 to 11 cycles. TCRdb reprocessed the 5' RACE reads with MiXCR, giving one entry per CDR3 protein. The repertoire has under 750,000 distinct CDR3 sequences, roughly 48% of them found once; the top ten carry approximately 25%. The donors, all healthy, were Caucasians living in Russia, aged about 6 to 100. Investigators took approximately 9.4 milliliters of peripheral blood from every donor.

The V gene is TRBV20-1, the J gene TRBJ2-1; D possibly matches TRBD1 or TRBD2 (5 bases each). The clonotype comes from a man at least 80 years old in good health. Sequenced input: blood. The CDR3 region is CSAQVTGGGYNEQFF. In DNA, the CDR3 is TGCAGTGCCCAGGTTACAGGAGGAGGCTACAATGAGCAGTTCTTC.